These 27 T cell receptor beta chains were sequenced from one sample in a study of graft-versus-host responses after intestinal transplantation. Assay used: immunoSEQ multiplex PCR; TCRdb lists only in-frame clones, some missing. The sample yields about 130,000 clones, approximately 91% seen once. These receptors have no known antigen. The source was unstimulated CD4+ T cells sorted from spleen or lymph node cells, collected before intestinal transplant. Receptor source: a human donor who received an intestinal transplant.

The CDR3 sequence: CASSLKLNTEAFF. In nucleotides, the CDR3 is TGTGCCAGCAGCTTGAAGCTGAACACTGAAGCTTTCTTT. The chain uses TRBV5-4 and TRBJ1-1; unclear D gene. In germline, CDR1 is SGHNT, CDR2 YYREEE (reference sequence). The CDR3 runs 13 residues. V lost 1 base to trimming and J lost 0 bases, with 4 bases between them.

The chain has TRBV28 and TRBJ2-1; 9 bases align to TRBD2. CDR3 length: 16 residues. J was trimmed by 9 bases and V by 6 bases; bases with no gene match: 15. Germline loops: CDR1 MDHEN, CDR2 SYDVKM. CDR3 residues: CASSPSPSGTNTEQFF. The CDR3 nucleotides are TGTGCCAGCAGCCCCTCCCCTAGCGGGACGAACACTGAGCAGTTCTTC.

This clone appeared once. The chain is built from TRBV9 and TRBJ2-5; tentative D call: TRBD2 (6 bases). The CDR3 is 14 amino acids. Trimming removed 0 bases from V and 5 bases from J, with 11 bases in between. Germline CDR1 SGDLS, CDR2 YYNGEE. CDR3 coding DNA: TGTGCCAGCAGCGTAGTTGGCGGGACGGAGACCCAGTACTTC. This encodes CASSVVGGTETQYF.

The chain recombines TRBV28 with TRBJ1-5, with a possible D match to TRBD1 (6 bases). CDR3 size: 13 residues. The V gene lost 4 bases and the J gene lost 4 bases, with 8 bases spanning the gap. From germline, CDR1 is MDHEN and CDR2 SYDVKM. CDR3 sequence: CASSSGTNQPQHF. The DNA of the CDR3 is TGTGCCAGCAGTTCCGGGACAAATCAGCCCCAGCATTTT.

The chain links TRBV30 to TRBJ2-5; possibly TRBD1 for D (5 bases). Germline assignment: CDR1 GTSNPN and CDR2 SVGIG (reference sequence). This CDR3 spans 15 amino acids. V lost 3 bases, J lost 3 bases, and 17 bases lay in between. The CDR3 here is CAWSVRTTVKETQYF. CDR3 DNA sequence: TGTGCCTGGAGCGTAAGGACGACAGTAAAAGAGACCCAGTACTTC.

The CDR3 sequence: CASSSGQASYEQYF. CDR3 DNA: TGTGCCAGCAGTTCGGGGCAGGCCTCCTACGAGCAGTACTTC. The chain joins TRBV28 to TRBJ2-7; D tentatively reads TRBD1 or TRBD2 (5 bases each). Trimming pared 4 bases from V and 0 bases from J, leaving 10 bases between. The CDR3 spans 14 residues. CDR1 is MDHEN and CDR2 is SYDVKM in the germline V gene. Supplemented by reference TRBV28 and TRBJ2-7, the full variable domain reads DVKVTQSSRYLVKRTGEKVFLECVQDMDHENMFWYRQDPGLGLRLIYFSYDVKMKEKGDIPEGYSVSREKKERFSLILESASTNQTSMYLCASSSGQASYEQYFGPGTRLTVT.

The count of this clone is one. The gene calls are TRBV21-1 and TRBJ2-7. TRBV21-1 is shown as a pseudogene. This CDR3 comprises 13 residues. In nucleotides, the CDR3 is TGTGCCAGCAGCAAAGAACCCACCTACGAGCAGTACTTC. The encoded protein is CASSKEPTYEQYF.

The V call is TRBV6-5, the J call TRBJ2-7; possibly TRBD1 for D (6 bases). The CDR3 spans 16 residues. The V and J ends lost 2 bases and 2 bases respectively, with 16 bases between them. Germline V gene sequence: CDR1 MNHEY, CDR2 SVGAGI. The chain's CDR3 is CASSYGSGTSTYEQYF. CDR3 nucleotide sequence: TGTGCCAGCAGTTACGGTAGTGGGACATCTACCTACGAGCAGTACTTC.

Comment on this clone: Different DNA sequences within this sample yield the same CDR3. This chain links TRBV9 with TRBJ1-5, with a possible D match to TRBD1 (6 bases). CDR1 is SGDLS and CDR2 is YYNGEE in the germline V gene. This CDR3 has 16 amino acids. Trimming shortened V by 0 bases and J by 4 bases, and 14 bases separated the two germline ends. DNA of the CDR3: TGTGCCAGCAGCGTAGGCCCTGACAGGCGAAATCAGCCCCAGCATTTT. This codes for CASSVGPDRRNQPQHF.

The J gene is TRBJ2-7, the V gene TRBV27, with D perhaps matching TRBD1 (6 bases). The V end was cut by 7 bases, the J end by 3 bases, with 13 bases between. The germline CDR1 and CDR2 sequences are MNHEY and SMNVEV (reference sequence). The CDR3 spans 13 residues. The CDR3 sequence is CASTAGADYEQYF. The CDR3 coding sequence is TGTGCCAGCACGGCAGGGGCTGACTACGAGCAGTACTTC.

This chain uses TRBV15 with TRBJ1-2, with D possibly TRBD1 on 5 matching bases. Looked up from germline, CDR1 is LNHNV and CDR2 is YYDKDF (reference sequence). CDR3 length: 17 residues. V lost 5 bases and J lost 1, with 20 bases in between. DNA of the CDR3: TGTGCCACCAGCCTTGGGGGAAGGGGCGGCGGTAACTATGGCTACACCTTC. The encoded protein is CATSLGGRGGGNYGYTF. Variable domain in full (rest from reference TRBV15 and TRBJ1-2): DAMVIQNPRYQVTQFGKPVTLSCSQTLNHNVMYWYQQKSSQAPKLLFHYYDKDFNNEADTPDNFQSRRPNTSFCFLDIRSPGLGDTAMYLCATSLGGRGGGNYGYTFGSGTRLTVV.

This rearrangement joins TRBV10-3 to TRBJ2-5; D is ambiguous. The J call is uncertain, as TRBJ2-7 better fits the DNA end. There are 15 residues in the CDR3. Germline-derived CDR1 and CDR2 are ENHRY and SYGVKD. CDR3 protein: CAISESTGPNGEQYF. The CDR3 DNA reads as TGTGCCATCAGTGAGTCGACTGGACCTAACGGCGAGCAGTACTTC.

The chain carries TRBV5-6 and TRBJ2-5; TRBD2 aligns across 7 bases. This CDR3 is built from 14 residues. V dropped 2 bases and J dropped 8; count of bases not matched to a gene: 9. Looked up from germline, CDR1 is SGHDT and CDR2 is YYEEEE. CDR3 DNA sequence: TGTGCCAGCAGCTTCTCTGGGCAAGCGGGAACCCAGTACTTC. Residues: CASSFSGQAGTQYF.

This chain uses TRBV15 with TRBJ1-4, with D maybe TRBD1 (5 bases). This CDR3 is 15 amino acids long. The V end was cut by 1 base, the J end by 2 bases, with 8 bases between. In germline, CDR1 is LNHNV, CDR2 YYDKDF (reference sequence). CDR3 loop: CATSRARDTNEKLFF. CDR3 nucleotides: TGTGCCACCAGCAGAGCCCGGGACACTAATGAAAAACTGTTTTTT. Drawing the rest from reference TRBV15 and TRBJ1-4, the complete variable domain is DAMVIQNPRYQVTQFGKPVTLSCSQTLNHNVMYWYQQKSSQAPKLLFHYYDKDFNNEADTPDNFQSRRPNTSFCFLDIRSPGLGDTAMYLCATSRARDTNEKLFFGSGTQLSVL.

The count of this clone is one. This chain connects TRBV2 to TRBJ2-7, with TRBD1 identical over 8 bases. The germline V gene encodes CDR1 SNHLY and CDR2 FYNNEI. The CDR3 runs 12 residues. Germline trimming cut 8 bases from V and 7 bases from J; bases unmatched to any gene: 7. In DNA, the CDR3 is TGTGCCAGCTCCGCAGGGGGCGAGGAGCAGTACTTC. Translating it yields CASSAGGEEQYF.

The chain is built from TRBV30 and TRBJ1-3; D is possibly TRBD1 (5 bases). The CDR3 runs to 16 residues. V was shortened by 0 bases and J by 0 bases, with 12 bases between the two germline ends. Germline CDR1 GTSNPN, CDR2 SVGIG (reference sequence). CDR3 in amino acids: CAWSVGVLFSGNTIYF. Written as DNA, the CDR3 is TGTGCCTGGAGTGTAGGGGTACTATTCTCTGGAAACACCATATATTTT. Combining the CDR3 with reference TRBV30 and TRBJ1-3 gives the whole variable domain SQTIHQWPATLVQPVGSPLSLECTVEGTSNPNLYWYRQAAGRGLQLLFYSVGIGQISSEVPQNLSASRPQDRQFILSSKKLLLSDSGFYLCAWSVGVLFSGNTIYFGEGSWLTVV.

The chain joins TRBV28 to TRBJ2-1; TRBD1 agrees at 7 bases. Germline assignment: CDR1 MDHEN and CDR2 SYDVKM. Unmatched junction bases numbered 10, after V lost 8 bases and J lost 3 bases. The CDR3 loop spans 15 amino acids. The CDR3 region is CASRFIDRVYNEQFF. The CDR3 DNA is TGTGCCAGCCGATTCATAGACAGGGTCTACAATGAGCAGTTCTTC.

The chain couples TRBV10-3 to TRBJ2-1; 7 nucleotides align to TRBD1. The CDR3 sequence is 14 residues long. Germline CDR1 reads ENHRY; CDR2 reads SYGVKD. The CDR3 DNA reads as TGTGGCGTAAGAGGGGGCGAATCCTACAATGAGCAGTTCTTC. It is translated as CGVRGGESYNEQFF.

This sequence joins TRBV25-1 and TRBJ2-7, with 7 bases matching TRBD1. The CDR3 spans 14 residues. CDR1 and CDR2 (germline): MGHDK, SYGVNS. The V segment lost 6 bases and the J segment 5 bases; nucleotides outside the gene matches: 10. CDR3 nucleotide sequence: TGTGCCAGCAGCTGGAGACAGGGTTTCGACGAGCAGTACTTC. Its protein product is CASSWRQGFDEQYF.

This sequence joins TRBV28 and TRBJ2-7, with 9 nucleotides matching TRBD2. This CDR3 is 15 amino acids long. The germline gives CDR1 MDHEN, CDR2 SYDVKM. Trimming took 6 bases from V and 1 from J; bases not matched to a gene: 7. The CDR3 sequence: CASSPSGTRSYEQYF. The CDR3 DNA is TGTGCCAGCAGCCCTAGCGGGACTAGGTCCTACGAGCAGTACTTC.

The chain employs TRBV7-8 and TRBJ2-7; D gene uncertain. CDR1 SGHVS and CDR2 FQNEAQ come from the germline V gene. Trimming left V 1 base short and J 2 bases short, with 6 bases between. The CDR3 has 13 amino acids. The CDR3 loop is CASSLVDTYEQYF. The CDR3 region has the DNA TGTGCCAGCAGCTTAGTAGATACCTACGAGCAGTACTTC.

As to this clone: This sample includes further DNA sequences coding for the same CDR3. This chain uses TRBV28 with TRBJ2-7; no definite D call. The V gene lost 4 bases and the J gene lost 1 base, with 14 bases spanning the gap. The CDR3 extends over 15 amino acids. In germline, CDR1 is MDHEN, CDR2 SYDVKM. CDR3 region: CASSSPPILSYEQYF. For the CDR3, the DNA is TGTGCCAGCAGTTCTCCCCCCATCCTTTCCTACGAGCAGTACTTC.

In this sample, this clone turned up once. The chain carries TRBV19 and TRBJ2-3, with 9 nucleotides matching TRBD2. The CDR3 length is 15 residues. Germline loops: CDR1 LNHDA, CDR2 SQIVND (reference sequence). After removal of 3 bases from V and 3 bases from J, the junction contained 4 bases not matched to a gene. The DNA for the CDR3 is TGTGCCAGTAGTATCGCGGGAGGGCCTACAGATACGCAGTATTTT. Translated: CASSIAGGPTDTQYF.

The genes are TRBV30 and TRBJ1-3; D is undetermined. The CDR3 extends over 15 amino acids. V lost 0 bases and J lost 0, with 9 bases in between. Germline V gene lookup returns CDR1 GTSNPN and CDR2 SVGIG (reference sequence). CDR3 in DNA: TGTGCCTGGAGTGTTCCCGGCCTCTCTGGAAACACCATATATTTT. Translating it yields CAWSVPGLSGNTIYF.

J is TRBJ1-1 and V is TRBV6-5, with TRBD1 identical over 7 bases. This CDR3 spans 15 amino acids. J lost 5 bases, V lost 1 base, and 7 bases had no gene match. From germline, CDR1 is MNHEY and CDR2 SVGAGI. In DNA, the CDR3 is TGTGCCAGCAGTTACTTTCGACAGGGAGGTACTGAAGCTTTCTTT. Its protein is CASSYFRQGGTEAFF.

The chain recombines TRBV7-3 with TRBJ2-1; TRBD2 agrees at 10 bases. Looked up from germline, CDR1 is SGHTA and CDR2 is FQGTGA. The CDR3 is 15 amino acids. V trimming: 5 bases; J trimming: 10 bases; junction bases outside the gene matches: 11. The CDR3 sequence: CASSPRSGRVREQFF. CDR3 in DNA: TGTGCCAGCAGCCCCCGGAGCGGGAGGGTAAGGGAGCAGTTCTTC. The full variable domain, rest sourced from reference TRBV7-3 and TRBJ2-1, is GAGVSQTPSNKVTEKGKYVELRCDPISGHTALYWYRQSLGQGPEFLIYFQGTGAADDSGLPNDRFFAVRPEGSVSTLKIQRTERGDSAVYLCASSPRSGRVREQFFGPGTRLTVL.

This rearrangement joins TRBV5-1 to TRBJ2-5; maybe TRBD2 (5 bases). The CDR3 runs 14 residues. With 0 bases removed from V and 5 bases from J, the gap between germline ends came to 11 bases. Per the germline V gene, CDR1 is SGHRS and CDR2 is YFSETQ. The CDR3 nucleotides read TGCGCCAGCAGCTTGGTAGCGTCCTCGGAGACCCAGTACTTC. The encoded protein is CASSLVASSETQYF.